This T cell receptor beta chain comes out of a study of cytomegalovirus exposure and HLA in healthy donors. About the research overall: About 200 million T cells yielded more than 95 million unique TCR beta sequences, as an earlier analysis found. Drawn from HLA-typed donors, 80 million to 95 million unique TCRs were held in an early data release.

The CDR3 has 16 residues. Germline loops: CDR1 KGHSH, CDR2 LQKENI. The primer mix had 60 Vbeta and 13 Jbeta primers. The assay was immunoSEQ multiplex PCR, and TCRdb's table has in-frame clones only and misses some. The listing records about 58,000 clones. Concerning this clone: No antigen is known for it. An end of the junction does not agree with germline; a read error may underlie this.

The study, taken as a whole, reports: TCR beta sequences reportedly predicted most subjects' HLA-A and HLA-B alleles accurately. Using a false discovery rate of 0.05, a later analysis showed that 15,000 to 20,000 TCR beta sequences were associated with HLA alleles.

This chain uses TRBV18 with TRBJ2-6; D call uncertain. The specimen sequenced was PBMCs. This receptor was obtained from a male donor in good health and CMV-seronegative. CDR3 DNA: TGTGCCAGCGCACCACGACGAACAGATGGGGCCAACGTCCTGACTTTC. Translation: CASAPRRTDGANVLTF.